Given below is one T cell receptor beta chain in context. This entry comes from a study of OX40 agonist ivuxolimab in advanced cancers. On the study more broadly: Patients were dosed with the agonistic anti-OX40 (CD134) antibody ivuxolimab.

Measured with immunoSEQ multiplex PCR; TCRdb has only the in-frame clones, and not every one. The table has approximately 60,000 clones, around 90% seen once. Blood sampling was done at baseline, cycle 4 day 1, and cycle 7 day 1. This CDR3 contains 15 residues. Germline loops: CDR1 SGHRS, CDR2 YFSETQ. Trimming removed 3 bases at V and 2 bases at J, with 14 bases between. The source material was CD4+ or CD8+ T cells sorted from blood, sampled in a trial of the OX40 agonist ivuxolimab. V usage is TRBV5-1 and J usage is TRBJ2-5; no reliable D call. The receptor was isolated from an adult with an advanced solid tumor such as melanoma, head and neck, liver or kidney cancer. CDR3 amino acids: CASSSRPITQETQYF. The CDR3 region has the DNA TGCGCCAGCAGCTCCCGACCCATTACTCAAGAGACCCAGTACTTC. Together with reference TRBV5-1 and TRBJ2-5, the CDR3 gives the full variable domain: KAGVTQTPRYLIKTRGQQVTLSCSPISGHRSVSWYQQTPGQGLQFLFEYFSETQRNKGNFPGRFSGRQFSNSRSEMNVSTLELGDSALYLCASSSRPITQETQYFGPGTRLLVL.